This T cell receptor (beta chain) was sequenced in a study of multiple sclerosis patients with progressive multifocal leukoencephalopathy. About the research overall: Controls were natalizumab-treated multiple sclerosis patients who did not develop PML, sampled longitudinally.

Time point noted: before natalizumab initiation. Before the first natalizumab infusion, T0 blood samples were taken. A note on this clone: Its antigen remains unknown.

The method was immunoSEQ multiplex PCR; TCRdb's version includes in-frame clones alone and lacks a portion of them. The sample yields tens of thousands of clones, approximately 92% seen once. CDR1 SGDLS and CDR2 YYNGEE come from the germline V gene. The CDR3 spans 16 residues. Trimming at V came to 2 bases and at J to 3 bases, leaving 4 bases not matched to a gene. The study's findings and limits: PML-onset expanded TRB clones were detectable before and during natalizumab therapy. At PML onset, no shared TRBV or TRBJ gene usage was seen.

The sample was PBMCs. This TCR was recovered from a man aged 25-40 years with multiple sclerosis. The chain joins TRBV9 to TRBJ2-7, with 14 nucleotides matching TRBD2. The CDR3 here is CASSVGLAGAFYEQYF. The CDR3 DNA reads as TGTGCCAGCAGCGTGGGACTAGCGGGGGCCTTCTACGAGCAGTACTTC.